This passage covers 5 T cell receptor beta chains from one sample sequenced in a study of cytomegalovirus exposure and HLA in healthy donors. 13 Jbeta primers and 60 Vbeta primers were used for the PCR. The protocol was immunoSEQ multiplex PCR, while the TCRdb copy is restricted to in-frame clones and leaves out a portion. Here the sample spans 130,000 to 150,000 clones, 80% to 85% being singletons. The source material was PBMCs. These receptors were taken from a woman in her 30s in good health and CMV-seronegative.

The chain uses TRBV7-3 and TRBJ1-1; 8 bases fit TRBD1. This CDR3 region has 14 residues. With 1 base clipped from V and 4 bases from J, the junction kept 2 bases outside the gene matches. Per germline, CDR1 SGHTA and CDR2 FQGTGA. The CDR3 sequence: CASSLNTGGTEAFF. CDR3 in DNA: TGTGCCAGCAGCTTAAATACAGGGGGCACTGAAGCTTTCTTT.

DNA of the CDR3: TGTGCCAGCAGCTTAGGACCAGGGCCTATGCTCTACACCTTC. Its translation: CASSLGPGPMLYTF. This chain links TRBV7-2 with TRBJ1-2; the D gene is possibly TRBD1 (5 bases). CDR3 size: 14 residues. Germline V CDR1 and CDR2: SGHTA, FQGNSA. The V and J ends lost 1 base and 10 bases respectively, with 16 bases between them.

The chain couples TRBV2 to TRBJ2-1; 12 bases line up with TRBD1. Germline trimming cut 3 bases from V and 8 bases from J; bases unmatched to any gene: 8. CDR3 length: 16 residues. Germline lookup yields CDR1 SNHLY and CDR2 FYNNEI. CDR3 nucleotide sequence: TGTGCCAGCAGTGAGCCCCGGGACAGGGGGCGCGATGAGCAGTTCTTC. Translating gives CASSEPRDRGRDEQFF.

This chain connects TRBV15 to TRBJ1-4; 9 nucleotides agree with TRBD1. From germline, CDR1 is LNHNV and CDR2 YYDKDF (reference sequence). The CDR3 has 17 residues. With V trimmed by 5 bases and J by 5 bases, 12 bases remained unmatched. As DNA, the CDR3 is TGTGCCACCAGCCCCCATCCGGGACAGGGTTCGAATGAAAAACTGTTTTTT. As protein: CATSPHPGQGSNEKLFF.

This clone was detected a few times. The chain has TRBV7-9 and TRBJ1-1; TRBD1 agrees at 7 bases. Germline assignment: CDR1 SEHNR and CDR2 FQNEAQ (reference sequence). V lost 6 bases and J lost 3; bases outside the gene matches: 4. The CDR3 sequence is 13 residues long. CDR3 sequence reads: CASRRQGDTEAFF. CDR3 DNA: TGTGCCAGCAGACGACAGGGAGACACTGAAGCTTTCTTT.